The 28 T cell receptor beta chains below come from one sample, sequenced in a study of T cell responses to AZD1222 COVID-19 vaccine. This table comes from immunoSEQ multiplex PCR, and its TCRdb copy is limited to in-frame clones, with some not included. The table lists approximately 96,000 clones, 75% to 95% of them singletons, with approximately 10% in the top ten. Sequences were derived from peripheral blood, sampled 28 days after the second AZD1222 dose. Source of these receptors: an adult who received the AZD1222 COVID-19 vaccine.

This clone was seen a single time. The rearrangement links TRBV24-1 to TRBJ2-1; 10 bases are shared with TRBD1. The CDR3 totals 15 residues. CDR1 is KGHDR and CDR2 is SFDVKD in the germline V gene. J was trimmed by 4 bases and V by 5 bases; bases with no gene match: 4. The CDR3 nucleotides are TGTGCCACCAGTGCCGGGACAGGGGATTACAATGAGCAGTTCTTC. As protein: CATSAGTGDYNEQFF.

This clone appeared once. The V call is TRBV5-1, the J call TRBJ2-7; the match to TRBD1 covers 7 bases. Germline V gene sequence: CDR1 SGHRS, CDR2 YFSETQ. The CDR3 covers 15 residues. V lost 1 base to trimming and J lost 5 bases; unmatched junction nucleotides: 9. The CDR3 reads CASSLRQGVSHEQYF. CDR3 DNA: TGCGCCAGCAGCTTGAGGCAGGGGGTTTCTCACGAGCAGTACTTC.

J is TRBJ2-5 and V is TRBV5-4; 7 bases are shared with TRBD1. The CDR3 runs 13 residues. V shed 2 bases, J shed 3 bases, and the junction held 1 base outside the gene matches. CDR1 is SGHNT and CDR2 is YYREEE in the germline V gene (reference sequence). CDR3 sequence: CASSFQGEETQYF. For the CDR3, the DNA is TGTGCCAGCAGCTTCCAGGGGGAAGAGACCCAGTACTTC. Full variable domain (missing parts from reference TRBV5-4 and TRBJ2-5): ETGVTQSPTHLIKTRGQQVTLRCSSQSGHNTVSWYQQALGQGPQFIFQYYREEENGRGNFPPRFSGLQFPNYSSELNVNALELDDSALYLCASSFQGEETQYFGPGTRLLVL.

V gene TRBV5-1 combines with J gene TRBJ2-7; the D call may be TRBD1 or TRBD2 (5 bases each). The CDR3 extends over 15 amino acids. V was clipped by 3 bases and J by 8 bases, with 21 bases between them. Germline CDR1 and CDR2: SGHRS and YFSETQ. The CDR3 region is CASSSTGTLGEKQYF. The CDR3, as DNA: TGCGCCAGCAGCTCCACCGGGACCCTGGGGGAAAAGCAGTACTTC.

The V gene is TRBV6-6, the J gene TRBJ1-4; D call uncertain. The CDR3 has 14 residues. Between the trimmed V and J ends, which lost 6 bases and 0 bases, there was a span of 8 bases. Germline lookup yields CDR1 MNHNY and CDR2 SVGAGI (reference sequence). CDR3 residues: CASRTPATNEKLFF. The DNA of the CDR3 is TGTGCCAGCAGGACACCCGCAACTAATGAAAAACTGTTTTTT.

CDR3 in amino acids: CASSFRTSGGSSYNEQFF. DNA of the CDR3: TGCGCCAGCAGCTTCAGGACTAGCGGGGGGAGCTCCTACAATGAGCAGTTCTTC. The chain recombines TRBV5-1 with TRBJ2-1, with TRBD2 matching over 14 bases. The J segment lost 0 bases and the V segment lost 2 bases, leaving 4 bases of the junction unmatched. Per the germline V gene, CDR1 is SGHRS and CDR2 is YFSETQ. The CDR3 consists of 18 residues.

The gene calls are TRBV6-2 or TRBV6-3 and TRBJ1-4, with D possibly matching TRBD1 (6 bases). Trimming left V 0 bases short and J 5 bases short, with 10 bases between. The germline V gene encodes CDR1 MNHEY and CDR2 SVGEGT. The CDR3 has 15 amino acids. The DNA for the CDR3 is TGTGCCAGCAGTTACTCGAGTCAGGGGAATGAAAAACTGTTTTTT. This sequence encodes CASSYSSQGNEKLFF.

This clone occurred once. CDR3 bases: TGTGCCAGTAGTGTTCACAGGGGCGAGGGTCAGCCCCAGCATTTT. Translating it yields CASSVHRGEGQPQHF. The chain combines TRBV19 with TRBJ1-5; 7 bases are shared with TRBD1. The CDR3 length is 15 residues. The V gene's germline CDR1 is LNHDA and CDR2 SQIVND (reference sequence). V gave up 5 bases and J gave up 6 bases; unmatched junction bases: 10. The full variable domain, rest sourced from reference TRBV19 and TRBJ1-5, is DGGITQSPKYLFRKEGQNVTLSCEQNLNHDAMYWYRQDPGQGLRLIYYSQIVNDFQKGDIAEGYSVSREKKESFPLTVTSAQKNPTAFYLCASSVHRGEGQPQHFGDGTRLSIL.

The genes are TRBV3-1 (or the pseudogene TRBV3-2) and TRBJ1-3, with D maybe TRBD1 (6 bases). Trimming removed 6 bases from V and 0 bases from J, with 12 bases in between. There are 15 residues in the CDR3. Per germline, CDR1 LGHDT and CDR2 YNNKEL (reference sequence). CDR3 DNA sequence: TGTGCCAGCAGTCCACAGGGCGACTCTGGAAACACCATATATTTT. It encodes CASSPQGDSGNTIYF.

The chain carries TRBV18 and TRBJ2-3; 14 bases match TRBD2. This CDR3 has 15 residues. CDR1 and CDR2 from the germline V gene are KGHSH and LQKENI. The trim removed 8 bases at V and 4 bases at J, leaving 5 bases unmatched. CDR3 residues: CASTWTSGRPDTQYF. For the CDR3, the DNA is TGTGCCAGCACGTGGACTAGCGGGAGGCCAGATACGCAGTATTTT.

The chain links TRBV28 to TRBJ2-3; no firm D call. Trimming pared 1 base from V and 4 bases from J, leaving 15 bases between. The CDR3 contains 16 residues. Germline V gene sequence: CDR1 MDHEN, CDR2 SYDVKM. The CDR3 loop is CASSLSSSSRADTQYF. CDR3 DNA sequence: TGTGCCAGCAGTTTATCGTCCTCCAGTCGGGCAGATACGCAGTATTTT.

This clone is a singleton in its sample. The rearrangement uses TRBV15 and TRBJ2-7; D perhaps matches TRBD2 (5 bases). Germline-derived CDR1 and CDR2 are LNHNV and YYDKDF (reference sequence). Trimming shortened V by 5 bases and J by 9 bases, and 17 bases separated the two germline ends. The CDR3 is 13 amino acids. This CDR3 is CATSFSGIGGQYF. CDR3 nucleotides: TGTGCCACCAGCTTTTCGGGGATCGGAGGGCAGTACTTC.

This chain uses TRBV15 with TRBJ2-2; D remains ambiguous. Trimming shortened V by 6 bases and J by 4 bases, and 12 bases separated the two germline ends. This CDR3 region has 14 residues. Germline V CDR1 and CDR2: LNHNV, YYDKDF (reference sequence). The CDR3 loop reads CATSFRQSTGELFF. The CDR3 bases are TGTGCCACCAGTTTTAGACAAAGCACCGGGGAGCTGTTTTTT.

V is TRBV9 and J is TRBJ1-1, with 8 bases fitting TRBD1. CDR1 and CDR2 (germline): SGDLS, YYNGEE. The CDR3 is 13 residues long. Trimming removed 3 bases from V and 11 bases from J; junction bases left unmatched: 9. CDR3 coding DNA: TGTGCCAGCAGCGCAAACCGACAGGGGCGGGCTTTCTTT. The encoded protein is CASSANRQGRAFF.

The rearrangement joins TRBV10-3 to TRBJ1-2; 9 positions match TRBD1. The germline V gene encodes CDR1 ENHRY and CDR2 SYGVKD. V lost 6 bases and J lost 5; bases outside the gene matches: 7. The CDR3 loop spans 14 amino acids. The CDR3 DNA is TGTGCCATCAGGATAGGGACAGGGCTTTATGGCTACACCTTC. Translation gives CAIRIGTGLYGYTF.

This clone has a single count. The genes are TRBV5-8 and TRBJ1-4; TRBD1 is a possible D gene (6 bases). The length of the CDR3 is 16 residues. Germline V gene sequence: CDR1 SGHTS, CDR2 YDEGEE. V gave up 2 bases and J gave up 0 bases, with 11 bases separating them. The chain's CDR3 is CASSFGQSSTNEKLFF. DNA of the CDR3: TGTGCCAGCAGCTTCGGACAGTCGTCAACTAATGAAAAACTGTTTTTT. Full variable domain (rest looked up from reference TRBV5-8 and TRBJ1-4): EAGVTQSPTHLIKTRGQQATLRCSPISGHTSVYWYQQALGLGLQFLLWYDEGEERNRGNFPPRFSGRQFPNYSSELNVNALELEDSALYLCASSFGQSSTNEKLFFGSGTQLSVL.

The gene calls are TRBV28 and TRBJ2-5; 7 positions match TRBD1. CDR1 MDHEN and CDR2 SYDVKM come from the germline V gene. This CDR3 spans 15 amino acids. V shed 5 bases, J shed 4 bases, and the junction held 10 bases outside the gene matches. The CDR3 sequence is CASSTPTGPGETQYF. CDR3 sequence (DNA): TGTGCCAGCAGTACTCCGACAGGGCCTGGAGAGACCCAGTACTTC.

This clone was seen a single time. The rearrangement links TRBV29-1 to TRBJ1-1; no definite D call. Germline-derived CDR1 and CDR2 are SQVTM and ANQGSEA. V was pared by 5 bases and J by 1 base, with 11 bases between. The CDR3 is 13 amino acids. CDR3 coding DNA: TGCAGCGTTCTCTCACCTGGGAACACTGAAGCTTTCTTT. Amino acid sequence: CSVLSPGNTEAFF.

The CDR3 DNA is TGTGCCGCACGGTTGGGGCAGGCCCACTCCTACGAGCAGTACTTC. The encoded protein is CAARLGQAHSYEQYF. This chain uses TRBV6-6 with TRBJ2-7; TRBD1 is a possible D gene (5 bases). This CDR3 is built from 15 residues. CDR1 and CDR2 from the germline V gene are MNHNY and SVGAGI (reference sequence). V was shortened by 11 bases and J by 0 bases, with 20 bases between the two germline ends.

The rearrangement uses TRBV30 and TRBJ1-5, with D perhaps TRBD1 (6 bases). Trimming stripped 0 bases from V and 11 bases from J, with 14 bases between. Germline V CDR1 and CDR2: GTSNPN, SVGIG (reference sequence). This CDR3 contains 13 residues. CDR3 sequence reads: CAWSVTSQGSQHF. The CDR3 nucleotides are TGTGCCTGGAGTGTAACATCACAGGGCTCCCAGCATTTT.

The gene calls are TRBV3-1 (or the pseudogene TRBV3-2) and TRBJ1-1, with a weak D call TRBD1 (5 bases). Germline lookup yields CDR1 LGHDT and CDR2 YNNKEL (reference sequence). The CDR3 has 15 residues. The V gene lost 5 bases and the J gene lost 4 bases, with 17 bases spanning the gap. DNA of the CDR3: TGTGCCAGCAGCTTACAACCCCGAAGGGGCACTGAAGCTTTCTTT. Its translation is CASSLQPRRGTEAFF.

This clone appeared once. DNA for the CDR3: TGTGCCAGCAGTGCCTGGGAGGGGATCACTGAAGCTTTCTTT. This gives the protein CASSAWEGITEAFF. This chain links TRBV25-1 with TRBJ1-1; D possibly corresponds to TRBD1 (5 bases). Deletions cut 4 bases from V and 4 bases from J, with 13 bases between. The CDR3 consists of 14 residues. Germline V lookup: CDR1 MGHDK, CDR2 SYGVNS. Full variable domain (remainder filled in from reference TRBV25-1 and TRBJ1-1): EADIYQTPRYLVIGTGKKITLECSQTMGHDKMYWYQQDPGMELHLIHYSYGVNSTEKGDLSSESTVSRIRTEHFPLTLESARPSHTSQYLCASSAWEGITEAFFGQGTRLTVV.

The rearrangement uses TRBV11-2 and TRBJ2-6; TRBD1 aligns across 9 bases. V gave up 6 bases and J gave up 4 bases; unmatched junction bases: 7. Looked up from germline, CDR1 is SGHAT and CDR2 is FQNNGV. The CDR3 extends over 16 amino acids. The CDR3 is CASRAYRGPGANVLTF. CDR3 nucleotide sequence: TGTGCCAGCAGGGCGTACAGGGGGCCAGGGGCCAACGTCCTGACTTTC.

The V and J genes are TRBV7-8 and TRBJ1-4, with D tentatively TRBD1 (5 bases). Germline V gene lookup returns CDR1 SGHVS and CDR2 FQNEAQ. V gave up 5 bases and J gave up 5 bases, with 12 bases separating them. This CDR3 comprises 14 residues. CDR3 sequence reads: CASSATENNEKLFF. DNA of the CDR3: TGTGCCAGCAGCGCGACAGAAAACAATGAAAAACTGTTTTTT.

The J gene is TRBJ2-5, the V gene TRBV20-1; D ambiguous. The CDR3 length is 13 residues. Germline V gene lookup returns CDR1 DFQATT and CDR2 SNEGSKA (reference sequence). V shed 3 bases and J shed 5 bases, with 13 bases lying between them. In DNA, the CDR3 is TGCAGTGCTAGTGCCCCGCTCGTGGAGACCCAGTACTTC. It specifies CSASAPLVETQYF.

The chain is built from TRBV5-1 and TRBJ2-5, with 7 bases matching TRBD2. Germline V CDR1 and CDR2: SGHRS, YFSETQ. CDR3 length equals 15 residues. V lost 1 base and J lost 5; bases outside the gene matches: 8. Written as DNA, the CDR3 is TGCGCCAGCAGCTTGATGAGCGGGGTAGCTGAGACCCAGTACTTC. Its protein is CASSLMSGVAETQYF.

The chain carries TRBV3-1 (or the pseudogene TRBV3-2) and TRBJ1-6; possible D gene TRBD1, 6 bases. CDR3 length equals 15 residues. V lost 4 bases, J lost 5 bases, and 12 bases lay in between. Germline V gene sequence: CDR1 LGHDT, CDR2 YNNKEL (reference sequence). The CDR3, as DNA: TGTGCCAGCAGCCTCTTGACAGGAAATAATTCACCCCTCCACTTT. Protein sequence: CASSLLTGNNSPLHF.

This rearrangement joins TRBV2 to TRBJ1-2, with 8 positions matching TRBD1. The CDR3 extends over 14 amino acids. The V gene's germline CDR1 is SNHLY and CDR2 FYNNEI. The V segment lost 5 bases and the J segment 4 bases; nucleotides outside the gene matches: 6. CDR3 bases: TGTGCCAGCAGTCAAGGACAGGGTGGCTATGGCTACACCTTC. Amino acids: CASSQGQGGYGYTF.